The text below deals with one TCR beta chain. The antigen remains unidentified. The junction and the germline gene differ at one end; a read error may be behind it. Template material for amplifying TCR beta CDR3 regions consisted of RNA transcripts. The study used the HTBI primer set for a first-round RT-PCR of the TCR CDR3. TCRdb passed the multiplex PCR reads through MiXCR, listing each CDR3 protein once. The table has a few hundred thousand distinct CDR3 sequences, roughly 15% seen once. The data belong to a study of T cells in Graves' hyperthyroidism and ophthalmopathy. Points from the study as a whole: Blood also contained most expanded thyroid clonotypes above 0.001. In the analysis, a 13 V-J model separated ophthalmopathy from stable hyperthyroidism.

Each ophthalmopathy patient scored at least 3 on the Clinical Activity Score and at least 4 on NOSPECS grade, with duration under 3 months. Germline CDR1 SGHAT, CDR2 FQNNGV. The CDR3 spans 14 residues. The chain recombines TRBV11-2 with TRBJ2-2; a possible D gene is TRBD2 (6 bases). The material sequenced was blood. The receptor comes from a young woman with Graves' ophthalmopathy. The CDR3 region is CTSSPILAVGELFF. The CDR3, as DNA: TGTACCAGCAGCCCCATACTAGCTGTCGGGGAGCTGTTTTTT.